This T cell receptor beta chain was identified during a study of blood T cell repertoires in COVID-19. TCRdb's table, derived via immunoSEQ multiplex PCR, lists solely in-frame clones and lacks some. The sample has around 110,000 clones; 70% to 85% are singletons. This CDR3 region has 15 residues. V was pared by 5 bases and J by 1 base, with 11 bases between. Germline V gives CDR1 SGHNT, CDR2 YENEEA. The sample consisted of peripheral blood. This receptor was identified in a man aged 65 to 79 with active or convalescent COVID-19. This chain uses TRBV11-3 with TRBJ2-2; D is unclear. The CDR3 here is CASSPTPVNTGELFF. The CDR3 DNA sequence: TGTGCCAGCAGCCCAACACCAGTGAACACCGGGGAGCTGTTTTTT.